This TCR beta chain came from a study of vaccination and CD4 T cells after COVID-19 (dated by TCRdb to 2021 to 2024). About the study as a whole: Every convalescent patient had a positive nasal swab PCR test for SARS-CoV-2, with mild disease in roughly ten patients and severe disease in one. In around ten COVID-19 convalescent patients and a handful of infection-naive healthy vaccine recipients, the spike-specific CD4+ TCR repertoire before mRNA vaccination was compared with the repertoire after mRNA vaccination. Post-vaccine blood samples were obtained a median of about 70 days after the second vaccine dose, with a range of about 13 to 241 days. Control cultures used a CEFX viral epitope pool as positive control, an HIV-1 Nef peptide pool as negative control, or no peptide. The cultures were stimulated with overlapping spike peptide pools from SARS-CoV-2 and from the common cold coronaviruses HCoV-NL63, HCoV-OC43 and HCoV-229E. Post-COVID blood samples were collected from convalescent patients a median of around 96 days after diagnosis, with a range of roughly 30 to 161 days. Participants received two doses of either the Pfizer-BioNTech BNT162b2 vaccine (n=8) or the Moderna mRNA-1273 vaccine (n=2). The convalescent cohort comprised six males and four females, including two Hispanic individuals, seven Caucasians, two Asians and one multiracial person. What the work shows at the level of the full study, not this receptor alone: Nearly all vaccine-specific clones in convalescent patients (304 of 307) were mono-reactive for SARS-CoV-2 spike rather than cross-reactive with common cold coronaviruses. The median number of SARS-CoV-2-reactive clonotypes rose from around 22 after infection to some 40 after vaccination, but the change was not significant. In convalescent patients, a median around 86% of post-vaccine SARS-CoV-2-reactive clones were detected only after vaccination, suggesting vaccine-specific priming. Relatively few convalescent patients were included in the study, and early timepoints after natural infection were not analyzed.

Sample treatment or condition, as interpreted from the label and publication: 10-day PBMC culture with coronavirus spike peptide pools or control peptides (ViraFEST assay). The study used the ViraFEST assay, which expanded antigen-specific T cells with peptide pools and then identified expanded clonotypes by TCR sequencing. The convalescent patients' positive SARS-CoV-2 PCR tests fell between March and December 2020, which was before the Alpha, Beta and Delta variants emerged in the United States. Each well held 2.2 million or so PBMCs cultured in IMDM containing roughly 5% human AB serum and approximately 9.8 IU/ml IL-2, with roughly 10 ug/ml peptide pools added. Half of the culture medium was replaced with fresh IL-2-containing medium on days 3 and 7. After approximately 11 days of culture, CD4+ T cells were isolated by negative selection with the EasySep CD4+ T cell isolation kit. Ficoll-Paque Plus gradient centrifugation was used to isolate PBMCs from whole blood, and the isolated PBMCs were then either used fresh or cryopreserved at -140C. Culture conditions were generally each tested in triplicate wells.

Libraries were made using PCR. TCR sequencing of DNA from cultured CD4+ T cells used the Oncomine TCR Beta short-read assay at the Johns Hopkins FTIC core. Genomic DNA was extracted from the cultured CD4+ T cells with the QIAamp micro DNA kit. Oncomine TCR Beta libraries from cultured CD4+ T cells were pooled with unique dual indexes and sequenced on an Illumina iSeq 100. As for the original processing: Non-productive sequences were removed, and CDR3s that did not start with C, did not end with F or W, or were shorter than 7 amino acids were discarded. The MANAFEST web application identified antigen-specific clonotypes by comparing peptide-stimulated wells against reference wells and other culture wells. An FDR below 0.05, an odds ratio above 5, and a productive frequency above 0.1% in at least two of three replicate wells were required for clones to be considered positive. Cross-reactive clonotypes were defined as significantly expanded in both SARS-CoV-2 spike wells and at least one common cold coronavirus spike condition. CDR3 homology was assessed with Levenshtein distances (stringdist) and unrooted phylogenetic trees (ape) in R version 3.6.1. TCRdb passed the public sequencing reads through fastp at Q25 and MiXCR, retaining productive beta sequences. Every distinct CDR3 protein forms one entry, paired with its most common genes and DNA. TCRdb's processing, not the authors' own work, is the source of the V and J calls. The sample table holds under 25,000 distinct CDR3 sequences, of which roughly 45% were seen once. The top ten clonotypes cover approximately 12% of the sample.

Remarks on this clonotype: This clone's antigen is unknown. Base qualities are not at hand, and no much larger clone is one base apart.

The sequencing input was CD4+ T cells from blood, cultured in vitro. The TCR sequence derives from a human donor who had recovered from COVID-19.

The CDR3 region: CASSRSGGVPTDTQYF. The DNA is TGTGCCAGCAGTCGTAGCGGGGGAGTCCCCACAGATACGCAGTATTTT. In this chain, TRBV28 is recombined with TRBJ2-3, with TRBD2 identical over 9 junction bases. Trimming takes 5 bases off V and 2 bases off J; junction bases not matched to a gene: 8. The CDR3, cysteine through phenylalanine, is 16 amino acids long. The kept DNA is CDR3 alone, 48 bases in frame from the first base. CDR1 and CDR2 (MDHEN, SYDVKM) derive from the germline V gene.